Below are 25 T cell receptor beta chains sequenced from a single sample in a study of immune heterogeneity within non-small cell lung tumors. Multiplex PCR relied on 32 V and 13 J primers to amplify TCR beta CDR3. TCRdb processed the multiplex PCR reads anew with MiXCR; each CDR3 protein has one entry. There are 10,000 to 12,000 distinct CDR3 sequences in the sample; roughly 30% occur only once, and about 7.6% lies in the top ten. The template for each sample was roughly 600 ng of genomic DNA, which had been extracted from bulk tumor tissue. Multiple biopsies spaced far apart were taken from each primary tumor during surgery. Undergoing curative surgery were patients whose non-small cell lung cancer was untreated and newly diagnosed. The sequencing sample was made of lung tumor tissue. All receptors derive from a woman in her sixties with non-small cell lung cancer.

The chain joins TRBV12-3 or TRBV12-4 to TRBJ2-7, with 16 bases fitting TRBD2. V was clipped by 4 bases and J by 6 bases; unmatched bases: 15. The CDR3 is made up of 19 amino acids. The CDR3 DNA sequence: TGTGCCAGCAGTTACCTAACGGGACTAGCGGGAGGGTCCCCCTCCGAGCAGTACTTC. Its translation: CASSYLTGLAGGSPSEQYF.

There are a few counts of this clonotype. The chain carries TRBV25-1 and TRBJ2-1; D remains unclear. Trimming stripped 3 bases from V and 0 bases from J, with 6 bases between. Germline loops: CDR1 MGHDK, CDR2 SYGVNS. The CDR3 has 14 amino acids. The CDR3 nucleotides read TGTGCCAGCAGTGATCGGAGCTCCTACAATGAGCAGTTCTTC. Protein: CASSDRSSYNEQFF.

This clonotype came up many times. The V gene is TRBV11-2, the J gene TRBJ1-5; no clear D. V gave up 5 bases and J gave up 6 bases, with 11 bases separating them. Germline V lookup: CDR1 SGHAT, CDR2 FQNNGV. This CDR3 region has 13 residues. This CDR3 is CASSHGRSQPQHF. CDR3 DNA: TGTGCCAGCAGCCACGGCAGGAGTCAGCCCCAGCATTTT.

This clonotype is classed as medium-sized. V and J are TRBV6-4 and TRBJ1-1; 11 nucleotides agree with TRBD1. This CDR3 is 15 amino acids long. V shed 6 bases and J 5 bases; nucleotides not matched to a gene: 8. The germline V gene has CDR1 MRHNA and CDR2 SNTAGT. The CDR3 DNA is TGTGCCAGCAGACCGGACAGGGGGCGCCGGACTGAAGCTTTCTTT. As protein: CASRPDRGRRTEAFF.

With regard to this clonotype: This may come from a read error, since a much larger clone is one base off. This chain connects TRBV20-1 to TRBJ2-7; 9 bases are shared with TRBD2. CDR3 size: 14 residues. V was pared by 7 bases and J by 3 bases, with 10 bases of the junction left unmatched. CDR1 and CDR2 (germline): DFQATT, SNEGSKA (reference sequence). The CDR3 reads CSGELAGGIYEQYF. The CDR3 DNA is TGCAGTGGGGAACTAGCGGGTGGGATCTACGAGCAGTACTTC.

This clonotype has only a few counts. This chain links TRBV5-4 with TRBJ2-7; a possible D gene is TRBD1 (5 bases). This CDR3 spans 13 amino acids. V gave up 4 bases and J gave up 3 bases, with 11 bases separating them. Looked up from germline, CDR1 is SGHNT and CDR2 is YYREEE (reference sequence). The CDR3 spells CASSPAGHYEQYF. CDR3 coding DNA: TGTGCCAGCAGCCCAGCAGGACACTACGAGCAGTACTTC.

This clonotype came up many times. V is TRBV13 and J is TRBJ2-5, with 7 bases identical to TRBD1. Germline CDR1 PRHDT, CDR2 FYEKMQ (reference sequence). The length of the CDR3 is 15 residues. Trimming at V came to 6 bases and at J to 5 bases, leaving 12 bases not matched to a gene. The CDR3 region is CASSSTGARYETQYF. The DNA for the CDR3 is TGTGCCAGCAGTTCTACAGGGGCGCGGTATGAGACCCAGTACTTC. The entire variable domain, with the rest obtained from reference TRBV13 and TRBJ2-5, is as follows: AAGVIQSPRHLIKEKRETATLKCYPIPRHDTVYWYQQGPGQDPQFLISFYEKMQSDKGSIPDRFSAQQFSDYHSELNMSSLELGDSALYFCASSSTGARYETQYFGPGTRLLVL.

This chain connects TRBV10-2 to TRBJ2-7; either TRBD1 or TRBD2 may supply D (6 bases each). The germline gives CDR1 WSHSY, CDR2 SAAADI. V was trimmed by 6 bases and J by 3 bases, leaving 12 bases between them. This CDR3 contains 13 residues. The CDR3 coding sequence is TGCGCCAGCAGCCCCGGGGGCCACTACGAGCAGTACTTC. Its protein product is CASSPGGHYEQYF.

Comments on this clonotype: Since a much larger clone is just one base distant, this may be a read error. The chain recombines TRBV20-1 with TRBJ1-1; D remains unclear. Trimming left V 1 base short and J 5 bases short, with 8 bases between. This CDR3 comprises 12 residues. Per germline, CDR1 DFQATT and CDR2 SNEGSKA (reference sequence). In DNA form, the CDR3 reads TGCAGTGCTAGAGGGGATGTGACTGAAGCTTTCTTT. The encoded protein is CSARGDVTEAFF.

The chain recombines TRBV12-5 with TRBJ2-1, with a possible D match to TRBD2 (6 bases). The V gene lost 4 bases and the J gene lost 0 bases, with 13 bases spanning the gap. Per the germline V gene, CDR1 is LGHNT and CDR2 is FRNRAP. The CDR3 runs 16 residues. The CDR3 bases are TGTGCTAGTGGTTCGATCGGGACTTCCTCCTACAATGAGCAGTTCTTC. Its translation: CASGSIGTSSYNEQFF.

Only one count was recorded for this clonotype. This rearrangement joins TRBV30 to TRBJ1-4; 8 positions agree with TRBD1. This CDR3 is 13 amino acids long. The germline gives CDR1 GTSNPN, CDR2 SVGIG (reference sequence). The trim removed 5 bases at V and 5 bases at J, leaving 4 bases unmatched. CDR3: CAWSRTGNEKLFF. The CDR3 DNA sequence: TGTGCCTGGTCTAGGACAGGGAATGAAAAACTGTTTTTT.

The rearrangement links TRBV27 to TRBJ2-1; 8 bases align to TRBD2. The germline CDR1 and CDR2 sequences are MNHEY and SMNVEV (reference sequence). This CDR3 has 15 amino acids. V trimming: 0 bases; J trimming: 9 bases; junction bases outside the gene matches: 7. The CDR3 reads CASSLSTGGRGEQFF. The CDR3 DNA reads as TGTGCCAGCAGTTTATCAACGGGGGGGCGGGGTGAGCAGTTCTTC.

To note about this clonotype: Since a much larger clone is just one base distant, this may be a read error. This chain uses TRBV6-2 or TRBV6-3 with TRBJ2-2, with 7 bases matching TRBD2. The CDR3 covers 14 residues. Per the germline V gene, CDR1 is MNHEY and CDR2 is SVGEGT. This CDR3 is CGTLAEENTGELFF. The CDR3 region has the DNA TGTGGCACGCTAGCGGAGGAGAACACCGGGGAGCTGTTTTTT.

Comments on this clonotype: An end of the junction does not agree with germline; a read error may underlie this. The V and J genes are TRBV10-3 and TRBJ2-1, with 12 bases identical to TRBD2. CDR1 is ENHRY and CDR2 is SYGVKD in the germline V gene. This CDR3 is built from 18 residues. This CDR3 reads CAIRELLAGGPLGNEEFF. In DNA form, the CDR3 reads TGTGCCATCAGGGAACTTCTAGCGGGAGGGCCCCTAGGAAATGAGGAGTTCTTC.

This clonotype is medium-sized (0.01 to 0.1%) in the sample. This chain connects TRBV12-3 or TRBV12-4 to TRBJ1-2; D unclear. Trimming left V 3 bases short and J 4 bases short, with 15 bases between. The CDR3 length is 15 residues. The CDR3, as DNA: TGTGCCAGCAGTTTTAATCCCCAGGTCCTCTATGGCTACACCTTC. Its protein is CASSFNPQVLYGYTF.

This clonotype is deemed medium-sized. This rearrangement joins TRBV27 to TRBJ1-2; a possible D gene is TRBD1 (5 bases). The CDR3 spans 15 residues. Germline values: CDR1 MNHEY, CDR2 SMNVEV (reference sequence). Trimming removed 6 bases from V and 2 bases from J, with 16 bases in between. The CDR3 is CASSRQIQPNYGYTF. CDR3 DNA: TGTGCCAGCAGCAGACAGATCCAGCCGAACTATGGCTACACCTTC.

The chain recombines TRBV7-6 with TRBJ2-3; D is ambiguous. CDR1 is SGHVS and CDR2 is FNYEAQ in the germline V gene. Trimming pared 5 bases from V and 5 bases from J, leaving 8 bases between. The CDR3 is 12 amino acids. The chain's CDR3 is CASSATQDTQYF. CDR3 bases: TGTGCCAGCAGCGCAACGCAAGATACGCAGTATTTT. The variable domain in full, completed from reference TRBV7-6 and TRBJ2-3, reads GAGVSQSPRYKVTKRGQDVALRCDPISGHVSLYWYRQALGQGPEFLTYFNYEAQQDKSGLPNDRFSAERPEGSISTLTIQRTEQRDSAMYRCASSATQDTQYFGPGTRLTVL.

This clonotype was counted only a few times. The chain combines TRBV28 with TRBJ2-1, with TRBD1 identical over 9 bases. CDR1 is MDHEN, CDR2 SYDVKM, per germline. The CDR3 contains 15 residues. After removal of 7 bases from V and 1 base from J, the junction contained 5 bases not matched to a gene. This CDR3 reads CASINRGQSYNEQFF. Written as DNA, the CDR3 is TGTGCCAGCATCAACAGGGGGCAATCCTACAATGAGCAGTTCTTC.

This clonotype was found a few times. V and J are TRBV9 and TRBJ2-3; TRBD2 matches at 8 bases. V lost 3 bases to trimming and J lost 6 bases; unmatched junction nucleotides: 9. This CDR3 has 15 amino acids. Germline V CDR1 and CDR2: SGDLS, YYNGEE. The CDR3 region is CASSDLSGIRDTQYF. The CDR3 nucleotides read TGTGCCAGCAGCGACCTTAGCGGGATTCGGGATACGCAGTATTTT.

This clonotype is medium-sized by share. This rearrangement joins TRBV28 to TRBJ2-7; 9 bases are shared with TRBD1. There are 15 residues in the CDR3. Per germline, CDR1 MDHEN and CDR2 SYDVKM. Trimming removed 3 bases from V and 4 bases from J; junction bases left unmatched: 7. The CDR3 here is CASSLGDRASYEQYF. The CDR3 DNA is TGTGCCAGCAGTTTGGGGGACAGGGCCTCGTACGAGCAGTACTTC.

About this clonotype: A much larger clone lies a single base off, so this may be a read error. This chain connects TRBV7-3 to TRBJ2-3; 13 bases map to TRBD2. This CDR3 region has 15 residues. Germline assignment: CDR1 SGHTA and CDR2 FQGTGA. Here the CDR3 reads CATSTSGRATDTQYF. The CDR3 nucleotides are TGTGCCACCAGCACTAGCGGGAGGGCCACAGATACGCAGTATTTT. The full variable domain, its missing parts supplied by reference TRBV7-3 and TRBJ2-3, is GAGVSQTPSNKVTEKGKYVELRCDPISGHTALYWYRQSLGQGPEFLIYFQGTGAADDSGLPNDRFFAVRPEGSVSTLKIQRTERGDSAVYLCATSTSGRATDTQYFGPGTRLTVL.

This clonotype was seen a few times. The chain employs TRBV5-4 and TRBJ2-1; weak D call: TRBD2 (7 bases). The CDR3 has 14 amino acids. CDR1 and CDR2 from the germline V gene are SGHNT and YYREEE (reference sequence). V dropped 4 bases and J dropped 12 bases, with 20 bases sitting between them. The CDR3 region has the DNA TGTGCCAGCAGCACTGAAAGCGGGAAGGGGGGGCAGTTCTTC. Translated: CASSTESGKGGQFF.

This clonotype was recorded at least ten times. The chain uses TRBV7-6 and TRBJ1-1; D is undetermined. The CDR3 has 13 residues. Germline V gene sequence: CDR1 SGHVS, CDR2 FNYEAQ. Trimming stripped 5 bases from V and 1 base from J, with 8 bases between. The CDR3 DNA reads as TGTGCCAGCAGCCCCAGTGGGAACACTGAAGCTTTCTTT. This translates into CASSPSGNTEAFF.

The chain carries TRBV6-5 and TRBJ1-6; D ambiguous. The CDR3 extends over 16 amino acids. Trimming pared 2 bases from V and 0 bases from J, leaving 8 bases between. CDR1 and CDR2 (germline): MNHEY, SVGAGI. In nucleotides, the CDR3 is TGTGCCAGCAGTTACCGGTGGAGCTCCTATAATTCACCCCTCCACTTT. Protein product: CASSYRWSSYNSPLHF.

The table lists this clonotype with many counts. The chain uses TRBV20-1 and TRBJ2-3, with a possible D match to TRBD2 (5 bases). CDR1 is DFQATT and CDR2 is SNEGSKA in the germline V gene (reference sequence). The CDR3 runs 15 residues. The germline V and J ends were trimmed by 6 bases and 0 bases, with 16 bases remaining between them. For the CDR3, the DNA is TGCAGTGCCAAAGGGCGCGGGCGTAGCACAGATACGCAGTATTTT. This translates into CSAKGRGRSTDTQYF.